Listed below are T cell receptor beta chains from one sample, sequenced in a study of T cells after yellow fever vaccination. A single record per CDR3 protein comes from TCRdb applying MiXCR to the 5' RACE reads. The sample consists of approximately 250,000 distinct CDR3 sequences, about 3.5% of them appearing once. Sequences were derived from PBMCs, sampled 15 days after the yellow fever booster vaccination. The receptors derive from a man aged 18 to 30 who received the YFV17D yellow fever vaccine. Both conserved end residues are part of each CDR3. A D gene is named only where the DNA matches it firmly. Not all rows give a size; the values are once, few, many and, for expanded clones, a class.

d_gene	abundance	v_gene	j_gene	len	CDR3aa	CDR3nt
TRBD1	many	TRBV20-1	TRBJ1-2	13	CSAGPDREYGYTF	TGCAGTGCGGGCCCGGACAGGGAGTATGGCTACACCTTC
NA	many	TRBV7-6	TRBJ1-6	14	CASSHHEANSPLHF	TGTGCCAGCAGCCACCACGAGGCCAATTCACCCCTCCACTTT
NA	many	TRBV20-1	TRBJ2-7	14	CSAAGPGKSYEQYF	TGCAGTGCTGCGGGTCCGGGGAAGTCCTACGAGCAGTACTTC
TRBD1	NA	TRBV5-4	TRBJ1-2	16	CASSTGQAVLNYGYTF	TGTGCCAGCAGCACGGGACAGGCCGTTCTTAACTATGGCTACACCTTC
NA	many	TRBV5-1	TRBJ2-1	15	CASSLIGLPLNEQFF	TGCGCCAGCAGCTTGATTGGGCTACCTTTGAATGAGCAGTTCTTC
NA	many	TRBV7-3	TRBJ2-2	15	CASSSIQGDTGELFF	TGTGCCAGCAGTTCGATACAGGGCGACACCGGGGAGCTGTTTTTT
NA	many	TRBV7-3	TRBJ1-6	13	CASSSGLGSPLHF	TGTGCCAGCAGCTCCGGACTGGGCTCACCCCTCCACTTT
NA	few	TRBV7-2	TRBJ2-1	13	CASSLYSYNEQFF	TGTGCCAGCAGCTTATATAGCTACAATGAGCAGTTCTTC
TRBD1	few	TRBV28	TRBJ1-2	14	CASSLQTGVYGYTF	TGTGCCAGCAGTTTACAGACAGGGGTATATGGCTACACCTTC
TRBD1	many	TRBV4-1	TRBJ1-1	15	CASSHSRQGGTEAFF	TGCGCCAGCAGCCACAGTAGACAGGGAGGCACTGAAGCTTTCTTT
TRBD2	many	TRBV7-2	TRBJ2-5	14	CASSLNGGWETQYF	TGTGCCAGCAGCTTAAACGGGGGGTGGGAGACCCAGTACTTC
NA	few	TRBV4-3	TRBJ2-6	16	CASSQDLGVGANVLTF	TGCGCCAGCAGCCAAGACCTCGGGGTTGGGGCCAACGTCCTGACTTTC
TRBD1	many	TRBV20-1	TRBJ1-1	15	CSARDGETGDTEAFF	TGCAGTGCTAGAGATGGGGAAACAGGGGACACTGAAGCTTTCTTT
NA	many	TRBV12-3/TRBV12-4	TRBJ2-3	14	CASSPTGNTDTQYF	TGTGCCAGCAGCCCGACGGGAAACACAGATACGCAGTATTTT
TRBD2	many	TRBV7-2	TRBJ2-3	16	CASSLASGRSTDTQYF	TGTGCCAGCAGCTTAGCCAGCGGGAGATCCACAGATACGCAGTATTTT
NA	many	TRBV5-4	TRBJ2-5	12	CASSPDGETQYF	TGTGCCAGCAGCCCCGATGGGGAGACCCAGTACTTC
TRBD1	few	TRBV24-1	TRBJ2-2	18	CATSDPWGTEANTGELFF	TGTGCCACCAGTGATCCTTGGGGGACAGAAGCGAACACCGGGGAGCTGTTTTTT
TRBD1	many	TRBV20-1	TRBJ1-1	16	CSAKLTGDGCCTEAFF	TGCAGTGCAAAACTTACAGGGGACGGTTGCTGCACTGAAGCTTTCTTT
NA	many	TRBV5-1	TRBJ2-3	16	CASRRTPRGTADTQYF	TGCGCCAGCAGACGAACCCCCAGGGGAACGGCAGATACGCAGTATTTT
NA	many	TRBV5-6	TRBJ2-7	14	CASSAPRFPYEQYF	TGTGCCAGCAGCGCCCCCCGGTTTCCCTACGAGCAGTACTTC
TRBD2	many	TRBV20-1	TRBJ2-3	16	CSASGRAGGPFDTQYF	TGCAGTGCCTCAGGGCGAGCGGGGGGGCCCTTCGATACGCAGTATTTT
TRBD1	many	TRBV12-3/TRBV12-4	TRBJ2-5	13	CASSLATGVTQYF	TGTGCCAGCAGTTTAGCTACAGGGGTGACCCAGTACTTC
NA	NA	TRBV5-5	TRBJ1-1	17	CASSFFGGATKDTEAFF	TGTGCCAGCAGCTTTTTCGGGGGGGCGACGAAGGACACTGAAGCTTTCTTT
NA	many	TRBV7-2	TRBJ1-1	18	CASSLAPQGGGQDTEAFF	TGTGCCAGCAGCTTAGCGCCCCAAGGGGGGGGTCAGGACACTGAAGCTTTCTTT
NA	NA	TRBV20-1	TRBJ2-1	12	CSARGPGNEQFF	TGCAGTGCTAGAGGACCGGGTAATGAGCAGTTCTTC
TRBD1	many	TRBV29-1	TRBJ2-2	14	CSISDRGLTGELFF	TGCAGCATATCGGACAGGGGGCTCACCGGGGAGCTGTTTTTT
NA	many	TRBV4-2	TRBJ2-1	15	CASSQDYPKPNEQFF	TGTGCCAGCAGCCAAGATTATCCCAAGCCCAATGAGCAGTTCTTC
TRBD2	many	TRBV7-2	TRBJ2-3	15	CASSFVAGMADTQYF	TGTGCCAGCAGCTTTGTAGCGGGGATGGCAGATACGCAGTATTTT
TRBD1	many	TRBV4-3	TRBJ1-5	15	CASSQDFRGNQPQHF	TGCGCCAGCAGCCAAGATTTCAGGGGGAATCAGCCCCAGCATTTT
TRBD1	many	TRBV6-2/TRBV6-3	TRBJ1-6	13	CASRQTGGSPLHF	TGTGCCAGCAGGCAAACAGGGGGTTCGCCCCTCCACTTT
NA	many	TRBV3-1	TRBJ2-2	16	CASSLGLPLNTGELFF	TGTGCCAGCAGTCTCGGACTACCCCTGAACACCGGGGAGCTGTTTTTT
TRBD2	many	TRBV10-3	TRBJ2-1	14	CAISDSGAYNEQFF	TGTGCCATCAGTGATAGCGGGGCCTACAATGAGCAGTTCTTC
NA	many	TRBV7-3	TRBJ2-1	19	CASSPYAPRTLYSYNEQFF	TGTGCCAGCAGCCCATATGCCCCCAGGACTTTATACTCCTACAATGAGCAGTTCTTC
NA	many	TRBV12-3/TRBV12-4	TRBJ1-1	15	CASSLSLGDVTEAFF	TGTGCCAGCAGTTTATCGTTGGGGGACGTCACTGAAGCTTTCTTT
NA	many	TRBV7-2	TRBJ1-5	15	CASSTGSGGYQPQHF	TGTGCCAGCAGCACCGGGAGCGGGGGGTATCAGCCCCAGCATTTT
NA	many	TRBV7-2	TRBJ2-3	17	CASSHRAGRPSTDTQYF	TGTGCCAGCAGCCACAGGGCAGGGAGACCAAGCACAGATACGCAGTATTTT
TRBD1	many	TRBV5-1	TRBJ2-3	15	CASSYGQDYTDTQYF	TGCGCCAGCAGCTATGGACAGGATTACACAGATACGCAGTATTTT
TRBD1	many	TRBV9	TRBJ2-3	15	CASSVSGQFTDTQYF	TGTGCCAGCAGCGTATCGGGACAGTTCACAGATACGCAGTATTTT
NA	many	TRBV6-6	TRBJ2-3	13	CASRQTSTDTQYF	TGTGCCAGCAGACAGACAAGCACAGATACGCAGTATTTT
NA	many	TRBV7-9	TRBJ1-4	16	CASSRRGGQLDEKLFF	TGTGCCAGCAGCCGCCGGGGGGGACAACTGGATGAAAAACTGTTTTTT
TRBD2	many	TRBV6-6	TRBJ2-1	20	CASSYPTRLAGGSSANEQFF	TGTGCCAGCAGTTACCCTACCAGACTAGCGGGGGGGAGCTCGGCGAATGAGCAGTTCTTC
TRBD2	many	TRBV5-1	TRBJ2-3	16	CASSSLAGGLTDTQYF	TGCGCCAGCAGCTCGCTAGCGGGGGGACTCACAGATACGCAGTATTTT
NA	many	TRBV7-3	TRBJ2-6	17	CASSPFSGTSTANVLTF	TGTGCCAGCAGCCCTTTTTCCGGGACAAGTACGGCCAACGTCCTGACTTTC
NA	many	TRBV20-1	TRBJ1-1	15	CSASVVWGLNTEAFF	TGCAGTGCTAGTGTAGTATGGGGCCTGAACACTGAAGCTTTCTTT
NA	few	TRBV5-4	TRBJ2-3	15	CASSFSSDPTDTQYF	TGTGCCAGCAGCTTTTCTAGCGACCCCACAGATACGCAGTATTTT
TRBD1	many	TRBV7-2	TRBJ2-3	15	CASSRDSTSTDTQYF	TGTGCCAGCAGCCGGGACAGCACTAGCACAGATACGCAGTATTTT
TRBD1	many	TRBV3-1	TRBJ2-7	15	CASSPPAQGADEQYF	TGTGCCAGCAGCCCCCCGGCCCAGGGGGCTGACGAGCAGTACTTC
NA	many	TRBV7-2	TRBJ2-1	16	CASSFYSVSSYNEQFF	TGTGCCAGCAGCTTTTATTCGGTGAGCTCCTACAATGAGCAGTTCTTC
TRBD2	many	TRBV5-6	TRBJ2-7	14	CASSLFKRGKEQYF	TGTGCCAGCAGCTTGTTCAAGCGGGGGAAGGAGCAGTACTTC
NA	many	TRBV12-3/TRBV12-4	TRBJ2-1	12	CASTPGGYEQFF	TGTGCCAGCACCCCGGGGGGCTATGAGCAGTTCTTC
NA	many	TRBV27	TRBJ2-2	16	CASSVQGPIDTGELFF	TGTGCCAGCAGTGTCCAGGGGCCAATAGACACCGGGGAGCTGTTTTTT
NA	many	TRBV5-6	TRBJ2-3	14	CASSVAGPTDTQYF	TGTGCCAGCAGCGTCGCGGGACCTACAGATACGCAGTATTTT